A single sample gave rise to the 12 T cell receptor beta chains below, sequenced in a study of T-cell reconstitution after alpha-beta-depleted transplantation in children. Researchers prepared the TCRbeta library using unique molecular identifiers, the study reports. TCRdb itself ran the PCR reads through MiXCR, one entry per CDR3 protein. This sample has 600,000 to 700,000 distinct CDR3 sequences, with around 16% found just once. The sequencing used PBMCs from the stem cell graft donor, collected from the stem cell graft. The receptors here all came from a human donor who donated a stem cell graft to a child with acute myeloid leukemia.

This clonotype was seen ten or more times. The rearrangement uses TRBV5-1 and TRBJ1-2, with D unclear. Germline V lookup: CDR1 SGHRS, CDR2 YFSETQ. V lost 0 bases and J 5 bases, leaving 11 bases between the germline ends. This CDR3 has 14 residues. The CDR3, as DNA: TGCGCCAGCAGCTTGGGACAAGTTAATTATGGCTACACCTTC. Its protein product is CASSLGQVNYGYTF.

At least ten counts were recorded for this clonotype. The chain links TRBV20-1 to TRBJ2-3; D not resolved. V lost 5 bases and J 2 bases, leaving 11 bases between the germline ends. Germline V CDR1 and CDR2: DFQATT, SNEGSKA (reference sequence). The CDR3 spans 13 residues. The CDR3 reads CSAHGLSTDTQYF. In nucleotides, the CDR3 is TGCAGTGCTCACGGCCTTTCCACAGATACGCAGTATTTT.

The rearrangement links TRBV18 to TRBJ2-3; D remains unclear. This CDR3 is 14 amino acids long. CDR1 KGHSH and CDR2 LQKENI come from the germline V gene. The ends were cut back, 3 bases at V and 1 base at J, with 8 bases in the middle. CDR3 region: CASSPPVGTDTQYF. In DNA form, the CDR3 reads TGTGCCAGCTCACCGCCTGTTGGCACAGATACGCAGTATTTT.

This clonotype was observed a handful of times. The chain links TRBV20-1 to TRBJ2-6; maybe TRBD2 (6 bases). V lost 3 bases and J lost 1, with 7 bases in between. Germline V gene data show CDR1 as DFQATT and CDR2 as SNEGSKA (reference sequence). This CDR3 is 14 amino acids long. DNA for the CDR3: TGCAGTGCTAGTGGAGGGTCTGGGGCCAACGTCCTGACTTTC. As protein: CSASGGSGANVLTF.

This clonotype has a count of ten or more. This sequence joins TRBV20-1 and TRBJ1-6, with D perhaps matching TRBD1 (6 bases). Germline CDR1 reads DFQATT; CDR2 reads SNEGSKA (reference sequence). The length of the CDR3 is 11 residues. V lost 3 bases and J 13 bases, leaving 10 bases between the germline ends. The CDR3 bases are TGCAGTGCTAGGTTACAGGGCCCCCTCCACTTT. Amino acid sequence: CSARLQGPLHF.

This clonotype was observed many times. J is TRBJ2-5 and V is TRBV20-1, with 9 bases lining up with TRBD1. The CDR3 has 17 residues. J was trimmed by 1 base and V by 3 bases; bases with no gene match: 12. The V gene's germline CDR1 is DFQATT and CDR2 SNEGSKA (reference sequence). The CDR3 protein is CSARGNDYRGPQETQYF. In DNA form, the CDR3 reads TGCAGTGCTAGGGGAAACGATTACAGGGGGCCCCAAGAGACCCAGTACTTC.

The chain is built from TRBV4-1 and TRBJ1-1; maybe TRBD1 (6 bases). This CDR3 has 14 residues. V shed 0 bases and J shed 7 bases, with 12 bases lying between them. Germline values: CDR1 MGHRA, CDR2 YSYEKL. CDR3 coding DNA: TGCGCCAGCAGCCAAGATAGGGGGGCGATTGAAGCTTTCTTT. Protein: CASSQDRGAIEAFF.

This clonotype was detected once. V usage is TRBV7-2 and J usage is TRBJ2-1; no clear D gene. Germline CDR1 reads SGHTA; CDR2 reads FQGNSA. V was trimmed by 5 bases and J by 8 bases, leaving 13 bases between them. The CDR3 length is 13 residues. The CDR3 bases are TGTGCCAGCAGCACCTCCCTCGGCGATGAGCAGTTCTTC. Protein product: CASSTSLGDEQFF. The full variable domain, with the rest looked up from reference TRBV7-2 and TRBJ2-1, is GAGVSQSPSNKVTEKGKDVELRCDPISGHTALYWYRQSLGQGLEFLIYFQGNSAPDKSGLPSDRFSAERTGGSVSTLTIQRTQQEDSAVYLCASSTSLGDEQFFGPGTRLTVL.

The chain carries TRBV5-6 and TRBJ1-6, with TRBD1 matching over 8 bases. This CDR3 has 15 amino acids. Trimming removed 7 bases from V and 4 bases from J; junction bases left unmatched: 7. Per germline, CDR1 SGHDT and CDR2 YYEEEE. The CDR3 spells CASSRDRTYNSPLHF. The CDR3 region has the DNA TGTGCCAGCTCGAGGGACAGGACTTATAATTCACCCCTCCACTTT.

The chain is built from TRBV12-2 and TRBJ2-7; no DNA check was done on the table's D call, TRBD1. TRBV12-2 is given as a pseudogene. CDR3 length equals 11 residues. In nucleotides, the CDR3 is TGTGCTAGTCAAGGGGTCGGGGAGCAGTACGTC. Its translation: CASQGVGEQYV.

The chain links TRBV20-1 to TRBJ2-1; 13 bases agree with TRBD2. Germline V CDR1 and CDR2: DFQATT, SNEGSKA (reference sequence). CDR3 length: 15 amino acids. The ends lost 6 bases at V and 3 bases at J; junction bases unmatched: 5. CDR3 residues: CSAQTSGGIYNEQFF. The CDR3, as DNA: TGCAGTGCCCAGACTAGCGGGGGGATCTACAATGAGCAGTTCTTC.

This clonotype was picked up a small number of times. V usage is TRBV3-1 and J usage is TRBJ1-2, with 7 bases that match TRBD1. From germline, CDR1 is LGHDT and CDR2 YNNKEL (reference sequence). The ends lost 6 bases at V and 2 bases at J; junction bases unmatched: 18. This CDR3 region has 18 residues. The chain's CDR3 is CASSSLLTGTEENYGYTF. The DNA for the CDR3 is TGTGCCAGCAGTTCACTACTAACCGGGACAGAGGAAAACTATGGCTACACCTTC.